The 32 T cell receptor beta chains below were found in one sample sequenced in a study of CD8+ T cells in alopecia areata. Reverse transcribed after extraction, RNA yielded cDNA as the sequencing template. The data were produced by immunoSEQ multiplex PCR, yet TCRdb's version contains in-frame clones alone and is incomplete. The sample lists 110,000 to 150,000 clones, roughly 61% occurring once. Sequences were derived from CD4+ T cells sorted from blood, sampled at week 0. These receptors all come from a human donor with alopecia areata.

J is TRBJ1-2 and V is TRBV29-1; D is ambiguous. Germline V CDR1 and CDR2: SQVTM, ANQGSEA. This CDR3 region has 10 residues. Trimming stripped 0 bases from V and 5 bases from J, with 1 base between. The CDR3 spells CSVEEYGYTF. The CDR3, as DNA: TGCAGCGTTGAAGAGTATGGCTACACCTTC.

The J gene is TRBJ1-1, the V gene TRBV5-1; the D is unclear. V was cut by 0 bases and J by 7 bases, with 13 bases left in between. Germline lookup yields CDR1 SGHRS and CDR2 YFSETQ. The CDR3 contains 14 residues. The CDR3 DNA follows: TGCGCCAGCAGCTTGGATGGTTGGGGTAATGAAGCTTTCTTT. It codes for CASSLDGWGNEAFF. The whole variable domain, remainder taken from reference TRBV5-1 and TRBJ1-1, is KAGVTQTPRYLIKTRGQQVTLSCSPISGHRSVSWYQQTPGQGLQFLFEYFSETQRNKGNFPGRFSGRQFSNSRSEMNVSTLELGDSALYLCASSLDGWGNEAFFGQGTRLTVV.

This clone showed up many times. V is TRBV2 and J is TRBJ2-1, with 9 bases identical to TRBD2. V was clipped by 5 bases and J by 10 bases; unmatched bases: 6. The germline CDR1 and CDR2 sequences are SNHLY and FYNNEI. The CDR3 sequence is 13 residues long. CDR3 loop: CASSYLTSGEQFF. The CDR3 region has the DNA TGTGCCAGCAGTTACCTGACTAGCGGAGAGCAGTTCTTC.

This chain joins TRBV2 and TRBJ1-2; 7 nucleotides line up with TRBD1. Germline lookup yields CDR1 SNHLY and CDR2 FYNNEI. V lost 4 bases and J lost 5; bases outside the gene matches: 7. This CDR3 has 14 amino acids. The CDR3 here is CASSGQGGLYGYTF. In DNA form, the CDR3 reads TGTGCCAGCAGTGGACAGGGAGGTCTATATGGCTACACCTTC. The whole variable domain, remainder taken from reference TRBV2 and TRBJ1-2, is EPEVTQTPSHQVTQMGQEVILRCVPISNHLYFYWYRQILGQKVEFLVSFYNNEISEKSEIFDDQFSVERPDGSNFTLKIRSTKLEDSAMYFCASSGQGGLYGYTFGSGTRLTVV.

The chain couples TRBV1 to TRBJ1-2; the table's TRBD1 call for D was not verified on the DNA. TRBV1 constitutes a pseudogene. The CDR3 covers 17 residues. Here the CDR3 reads CTSSPLYSGPVGTGYTF. The CDR3 DNA sequence: TGCACCAGCAGCCCATTATATTCAGGTCCAGTGGGTACCGGCTACACCTTC.

This clone occurred a few times. The chain carries TRBV2 and TRBJ1-1; D not resolved. V was shortened by 2 bases and J by 1 base, with 2 bases between the two germline ends. The CDR3 spans 12 residues. CDR1 is SNHLY and CDR2 is FYNNEI in the germline V gene. The CDR3 sequence: CASSEPNTEAFF. CDR3 bases: TGTGCCAGCAGTGAACCGAACACTGAAGCTTTCTTT.

A few counts support this clone. This sequence joins TRBV2 and TRBJ2-5; D remains ambiguous. Germline CDR1 SNHLY, CDR2 FYNNEI. The CDR3 consists of 13 residues. V lost 6 bases and J lost 1, with 9 bases in between. CDR3 nucleotide sequence: TGTGCCAGCAGGGCCACGGCCCAAGAGACCCAGTACTTC. It yields the protein CASRATAQETQYF.

The chain's CDR3 is CASSQDGSYGYTF. Here the CDR3 DNA reads TGCGCCAGCAGCCAAGATGGGTCCTATGGCTACACCTTC. The gene calls are TRBV4-3 and TRBJ1-2; no firm D call. The germline V gene has CDR1 LGHNA and CDR2 YSLEER. The V and J ends lost 0 bases and 4 bases respectively, with 6 bases between them. The CDR3 contains 13 residues.

Remarks on this clone: One end of the junction varies from germline; a read error may be responsible. J is TRBJ1-2 and V is TRBV5-5; tentatively, D is TRBD1 (6 bases). Germline CDR1 is SGHKS and CDR2 is YYEKEE (reference sequence). CDR3 length equals 15 residues. CDR3 DNA sequence: TGCGCCAGCAGCCAAGTGTTGGGGGCAGGGCATGGCAACACCTTC. Protein sequence: CASSQVLGAGHGNTF.

Only one count was recorded for this clone. This chain links TRBV7-2 with TRBJ2-5; D perhaps matches TRBD2 (6 bases). Per germline, CDR1 SGHTA and CDR2 FQGNSA. V was trimmed by 0 bases and J by 4 bases, leaving 12 bases between them. The CDR3 is 15 residues long. The chain's CDR3 is CASSLAAGFRETQYF. The DNA of the CDR3 is TGTGCCAGCAGCTTAGCGGCGGGGTTCCGAGAGACCCAGTACTTC.

To note about this clone: Different DNA sequences within this sample yield the same CDR3. This sequence joins TRBV30 and TRBJ1-1; TRBD1 agrees at 7 bases. The ends lost 0 bases at V and 3 bases at J; junction bases unmatched: 1. The CDR3 extends over 13 amino acids. In germline, CDR1 is GTSNPN, CDR2 SVGIG (reference sequence). This CDR3 reads CAWSVQGDTEAFF. The CDR3 coding sequence is TGTGCCTGGAGTGTTCAGGGGGACACTGAAGCTTTCTTT.

As regards this clone: The sample contains more than one DNA sequence encoding this CDR3. This rearrangement joins TRBV6-5 to TRBJ1-1; D not resolved. CDR1 is MNHEY and CDR2 is SVGAGI in the germline V gene. The CDR3 length is 14 residues. The V end lost 0 bases, the J end lost 1 base, and 6 bases lay between the germline ends. The CDR3 DNA reads as TGTGCCAGCAGTTACTCCCCAGGGAACACTGAAGCTTTCTTT. This sequence encodes CASSYSPGNTEAFF.

This chain uses TRBV5-1 with TRBJ2-2; D is ambiguous. Germline V gene data show CDR1 as SGHRS and CDR2 as YFSETQ. The V and J ends lost 0 bases and 0 bases respectively, with 6 bases between them. The CDR3 covers 15 residues. This chain's CDR3 is CASSLELTNTGELFF. The CDR3 DNA reads TGCGCCAGCAGCTTGGAACTGACGAACACCGGGGAGCTGTTTTTT.

CDR3 nucleotide sequence: TGTGCCAGCAGCTTAGGGACGGCGAACACTGAAGCTTTCTTT. Amino acid sequence: CASSLGTANTEAFF. This sequence joins TRBV7-8 and TRBJ1-1; D ambiguous. V lost 1 base and J 1 base, leaving 7 bases between the germline ends. The CDR3 length is 14 residues. Germline CDR1 is SGHVS and CDR2 is FQNEAQ.

V and J are TRBV10-3 and TRBJ1-2; D is possibly TRBD1 (6 bases). The CDR3 sequence is 13 residues long. With 1 base removed from V and 8 bases from J, the gap between germline ends came to 11 bases. Germline V gene sequence: CDR1 ENHRY, CDR2 SYGVKD. CDR3 DNA: TGTGCCATCAGTGAGTTTACAGGGTTCGGCTACACCTTC. Amino acid sequence: CAISEFTGFGYTF.

Notes on this clone: The same CDR3 also results from other DNA sequences found in this sample. This rearrangement joins TRBV4-3 to TRBJ2-5; 12 bases are a match to TRBD2. The V gene's germline CDR1 is LGHNA and CDR2 YSLEER. This CDR3 has 14 amino acids. After removal of 3 bases from V and 5 bases from J, the junction contained 1 base not matched to a gene. The CDR3 DNA follows: TGCGCCAGCAGCCAGGGGACTAGCGGGGAGACCCAGTACTTC. Translation gives CASSQGTSGETQYF.

This clone was observed a few times. J is TRBJ2-6 and V is TRBV28, with D perhaps TRBD1 (6 bases). The CDR3 is 16 residues long. Germline CDR1 and CDR2: MDHEN and SYDVKM. Trimming removed 2 bases at V and 0 bases at J, with 8 bases between. CDR3 sequence: CASSLGGASGANVLTF. For the CDR3, the DNA is TGTGCCAGCAGTTTAGGGGGCGCCTCTGGGGCCAACGTCCTGACTTTC.

V is TRBV5-8 and J is TRBJ2-1; D is undetermined. The V end lost 3 bases, the J end lost 0 bases, and 13 bases lay between the germline ends. CDR1 and CDR2 from the germline V gene are SGHTS and YDEGEE. The CDR3 has 16 amino acids. As DNA, the CDR3 is TGTGCCAGCAGCTCCATCATCGTCTCCTCCTACAATGAGCAGTTCTTC. This codes for CASSSIIVSSYNEQFF.

The gene calls are TRBV5-1 and TRBJ2-3; D unclear. Trimming shortened V by 1 base and J by 0 bases, and 12 bases separated the two germline ends. Germline loops: CDR1 SGHRS, CDR2 YFSETQ. This CDR3 contains 16 residues. The CDR3 here is CASSLRRVRSTDTQYF. CDR3 bases: TGCGCCAGCAGCTTGAGAAGGGTGAGGAGCACAGATACGCAGTATTTT.

This clone was counted a few times. This chain joins TRBV29-1 and TRBJ1-2; 9 nucleotides line up with TRBD1. CDR3 size: 12 residues. Trimming at V came to 5 bases and at J to 8 bases, leaving 6 bases not matched to a gene. Germline assignment: CDR1 SQVTM and CDR2 ANQGSEA. CDR3 nucleotide sequence: TGCAGCGTTTCCCGGACAGGGGACGGCTACACCTTC. Amino acid sequence: CSVSRTGDGYTF.

The J gene is TRBJ2-5, the V gene TRBV4-1; D may correspond to TRBD1 or TRBD2 (6 bases each). The CDR3 is 16 residues long. Germline V CDR1 and CDR2: MGHRA, YSYEKL. The V and J ends lost 4 bases and 9 bases respectively, with 24 bases between them. DNA of the CDR3: TGCGCCAGCAGCCCGACTGACAGAGGGGGGACCAGGGCCCAGTACTTC. Protein product: CASSPTDRGGTRAQYF.

This clone was recorded once. The V call is TRBV5-6, the J call TRBJ1-2; no clear D. The CDR3 totals 14 residues. Trimming cost V 6 bases and J 0 bases, with 12 bases left between them. CDR1 and CDR2 from the germline V gene are SGHDT and YYEEEE. The CDR3 region is CASKETAANYGYTF. The CDR3 DNA follows: TGTGCCAGCAAGGAAACTGCGGCTAACTATGGCTACACCTTC.

The gene calls are TRBV29-1 and TRBJ2-7; 10 bases fit TRBD1. Trimming at V came to 5 bases and at J to 6 bases, leaving 13 bases not matched to a gene. The CDR3 runs 15 residues. CDR1 and CDR2 (germline): SQVTM, ANQGSEA. The CDR3 DNA follows: TGCAGCGTTACCCCTGGACGGGACAGGGGTGGCGAGCAGTACTTC. Translated: CSVTPGRDRGGEQYF.

The chain employs TRBV9 and TRBJ2-5; D tentatively fits TRBD1 or TRBD2 (5 bases each). There are 16 residues in the CDR3. The V end lost 3 bases, the J end lost 5 bases, and 20 bases lay between the germline ends. The germline gives CDR1 SGDLS, CDR2 YYNGEE. The CDR3 reads CASSAQASSSLETQYF. The CDR3 DNA sequence: TGTGCCAGCAGCGCACAGGCTAGCAGTTCTCTCGAGACCCAGTACTTC.

The V gene is TRBV7-9, the J gene TRBJ1-5; D is undetermined. Germline CDR1 and CDR2: SEHNR and FQNEAQ (reference sequence). Trimming removed 5 bases from V and 5 bases from J, with 7 bases in between. The CDR3 covers 12 residues. The chain's CDR3 is CASSQADQPQHF. The DNA for the CDR3 is TGTGCCAGCAGCCAGGCGGATCAGCCCCAGCATTTT.

J is TRBJ2-7 and V is TRBV5-4, with no clear D. The CDR3 is 12 residues long. V lost 2 bases and J lost 7, with 10 bases in between. Germline V lookup: CDR1 SGHNT, CDR2 YYREEE (reference sequence). The CDR3 region has the DNA TGTGCCAGCAGCTTCCGTCTCGAAGAGCAGTACTTC. Translation: CASSFRLEEQYF.

This chain uses TRBV29-1 with TRBJ2-6, with TRBD2 matching 9 bases. The V gene's germline CDR1 is SQVTM and CDR2 ANQGSEA. This CDR3 is built from 17 residues. With 7 bases clipped from V and 0 bases from J, the junction kept 10 bases outside the gene matches. The CDR3 DNA reads as TGCAGCGCCCTGGGTAGCGGGGGACCCTCTGGGGCCAACGTCCTGACTTTC. It yields the protein CSALGSGGPSGANVLTF.

This clone was counted only a few times. The chain employs TRBV6-6 and TRBJ1-5, with D perhaps matching TRBD1 (5 bases). The V gene's germline CDR1 is MNHNY and CDR2 SVGAGI (reference sequence). The ends were cut back, 2 bases at V and 7 bases at J, with 12 bases in the middle. The CDR3 is made up of 14 amino acids. The CDR3 protein is CASSYGAVGQPQHF. DNA of the CDR3: TGTGCCAGCAGTTACGGGGCAGTTGGACAGCCCCAGCATTTT.

The rearrangement links TRBV7-9 to TRBJ1-2; the D gene is possibly TRBD1 (5 bases). The CDR3 sequence is 17 residues long. Germline CDR1 is SEHNR and CDR2 is FQNEAQ (reference sequence). V lost 8 bases and J 4 bases, leaving 26 bases between the germline ends. The CDR3 sequence is CASRPPIRTKIFYGYTF. The CDR3 DNA reads as TGTGCCAGCCGACCCCCAATTCGGACAAAAATATTCTATGGCTACACCTTC.

For the CDR3, the DNA is TGCAGCGTGGACAGCCTGGGCACTGAAGCTTTCTTT. Protein product: CSVDSLGTEAFF. The chain carries TRBV29-1 and TRBJ1-1, with D perhaps TRBD1 (6 bases). Deletions cut 6 bases from V and 4 bases from J, with 12 bases between. The CDR3 has 12 residues. Germline CDR1 SQVTM, CDR2 ANQGSEA.

CDR3 DNA: TGTGCCAGCAGCTTACCGGGGAACTATGGCTACACCTTC. Encoded protein: CASSLPGNYGYTF. This sequence joins TRBV7-9 and TRBJ1-2; D is unclear. CDR3 length: 13 amino acids. Trimming took 2 bases from V and 2 from J, leaving 6 bases between them. CDR1 SEHNR and CDR2 FQNEAQ come from the germline V gene (reference sequence).

The J gene is TRBJ2-4, the V gene TRBV19, with a tentative D call TRBD1 (5 bases). Germline V CDR1 and CDR2: LNHDA, SQIVND (reference sequence). Trimming pared 3 bases from V and 8 bases from J, leaving 14 bases between. This CDR3 has 14 residues. Here the CDR3 DNA reads TGTGCCAGTAGTATTGGGCAGGGCGAAGACATTCAGTACTTC. This translates into CASSIGQGEDIQYF.